A selection of T cell receptor beta chains follows, all from one sample in a study of spatial heterogeneity in lung cancer. TCRdb used MiXCR to reprocess the 5' RACE reads, holding one entry per CDR3 protein. Of some 9,600 distinct CDR3 sequences in the sample, 6% to 7% were seen once. Source: normal lung tissue next to the tumor, taken at surgery. These receptors were taken from a male donor with early-stage non-small cell lung cancer. Each CDR3 is given with its conserved first and last residue. D genes are given only for firm matches. The size entry is marked missing in some rows and otherwise reads once, few, many or a size class.

TRBJ1-5 | many | TRBV12-3/TRBV12-4 | . | TGTGCCAGCAGTTTAGGGACAGATCAGCCCCAGCATTTT | CASSLGTDQPQHF
TRBJ2-3 | few | TRBV20-1 | TRBD2 | TGCAGTGCTAGCTTCACGGCAGCGGGAGGGCCATCAGATACGCAGTATTTT | CSASFTAAGGPSDTQYF
TRBJ2-1 | . | TRBV3-1 | . | TGTGCCAGCAGCCATCAAGAGGGCGGGATCTACAATGAGCAGTTCTTC | CASSHQEGGIYNEQFF
TRBJ1-2 | many | TRBV7-8 | TRBD1 | TGTGCCAGCAGCTTGGGACAGGCCCTAAACTATGGCTACACCTTC | CASSLGQALNYGYTF
TRBJ1-4 | many | TRBV13 | . | TGTGCCAGCAGGACAGGAGGGTTGTCTAATGAAAAACTGTTTTTT | CASRTGGLSNEKLFF
TRBJ1-5 | many | TRBV7-2 | . | TGTGCCAGCAGCTTAGATCATCAGCCCCAGCATTTT | CASSLDHQPQHF
TRBJ2-7 | many | TRBV7-3 | . | TGTGCCAGCAGCCCCCCGGACATACCCTACGAGCAGTACTTC | CASSPPDIPYEQYF
TRBJ2-7 | many | TRBV11-2 | . | TGTGCCAGCAGCTCCTCCCGGACCTTGAACGTCTACGAGCAGTACTTC | CASSSSRTLNVYEQYF
TRBJ2-7 | many | TRBV6-2/TRBV6-3 | TRBD1 | TGTGCCAGCAGGAATGGACAGGGCGGCTCCGAGCAGTACTTC | CASRNGQGGSEQYF
TRBJ2-1 | many | TRBV4-1 | . | TGCGCCAGCAGCCAAAGGACTGCTGACAATGAGCAGTTCTTC | CASSQRTADNEQFF
TRBJ2-3 | many | TRBV20-1 | TRBD2 | TGCAGTGCTCGCCCCTTAGCGGGAGGCCGAGGAGTCAATACGCAGTATTTT | CSARPLAGGRGVNTQYF
TRBJ2-7 | many | TRBV7-2 | TRBD2 | TGTGCCAGCAGCCCTAGCGGAGCCGCCTACGAGCAGTACTTC | CASSPSGAAYEQYF
TRBJ2-7 | many | TRBV20-1 | . | TGCAGTGCTAGACAGCGGAACTACGAGCAGTACTTC | CSARQRNYEQYF
TRBJ2-1 | many | TRBV3-1 | TRBD2 | TGTGCCAGCAGCCAAGGACTAGCGGGATTTGAGCAGTTCTTC | CASSQGLAGFEQFF
TRBJ2-3 | few | TRBV5-5 | . | TGTGCCAGCAGCTTGCAAATAGATACGCAGTATTTT | CASSLQIDTQYF
TRBJ2-7 | many | TRBV20-1 | . | TGCAGTGCTGATCGGGACGGGTCCTACGAGCAGTACTTC | CSADRDGSYEQYF
TRBJ1-1 | many | TRBV20-1 | . | TGCAGTGCTTACGACGGGGGGAGTCACACTGAAGCTTTCTTT | CSAYDGGSHTEAFF
TRBJ2-3 | many | TRBV12-3/TRBV12-4 | TRBD2 | TGTGCCAGCAGTTTAGGGCTAGCGGGAGGGCTGAGTACGCAGTATTTT | CASSLGLAGGLSTQYF
TRBJ2-1 | many | TRBV5-6 | . | TGTGCCAGCAGCTTGGCTCAGGTTACGGGTGAGCAGTTCTTC | CASSLAQVTGEQFF
TRBJ1-1 | many | TRBV29-1 | . | TGCAGCGTTGAAGATGACAGAGGATACACTGAAGCTTTCTTT | CSVEDDRGYTEAFF
TRBJ2-1 | medium-sized | TRBV19 | TRBD1 | TGTGCCAGTAGTCTCCTGGGGGACAGGGAGAACAATGAGCAGTTCTTC | CASSLLGDRENNEQFF
TRBJ1-5 | many | TRBV14 | . | TGTGCCAGCAGCCAAGACCACAATCAGCCCCAGCATTTT | CASSQDHNQPQHF
TRBJ2-7 | many | TRBV7-2 | TRBD1 | TGTGCCAGCAGCCCCCGACAGGGGATCTACGAGCAGTACTTC | CASSPRQGIYEQYF
TRBJ2-1 | many | TRBV11-2 | . | TGTGCCAGCACCAACCTCGGGTCGTGGCAGGGGCGATCACCCCAGTTCTTC | CASTNLGSWQGRSPQFF
TRBJ1-2 | many | TRBV5-1 | . | TGCGCCAGCAGCTTTAATAACTATGGCTACACCTTC | CASSFNNYGYTF
TRBJ2-3 | many | TRBV7-9 | . | TGTGCCAGCAACCCAGGGACTAGCACAGATACGCAGTATTTT | CASNPGTSTDTQYF
TRBJ2-3 | few | TRBV12-3/TRBV12-4 | . | TGTGCCAGCAGTCCCGGTTCGTCCAGGGCGGCAGATACGCAGTATTTT | CASSPGSSRAADTQYF
TRBJ2-2 | medium-sized | TRBV5-6 | . | TGTGCCAGCAGCTTGGGTGCTAGCGTAAAGACCGGGGAGCTGTTTTTT | CASSLGASVKTGELFF
TRBJ1-1 | many | TRBV7-9 | . | TGTGCCAGCAGCTTAAGGACGGTTGAAGCTTTCTTT | CASSLRTVEAFF
TRBJ2-7 | many | TRBV12-3/TRBV12-4 | TRBD1 | TGTGCCAGCAGTTTTCGACAGGGTAGCTCCTACGAGCAGTACTTC | CASSFRQGSSYEQYF
TRBJ2-2 | many | TRBV11-2 | TRBD2 | TGTGCCAGCAGCCCGAGCGGGAGGAACACCGGGGAGCTGTTTTTT | CASSPSGRNTGELFF
TRBJ2-2 | large | TRBV9 | . | TGTGCCAGCAGCGGACAACTAGCCAGCGGGGAGCTGTTTTTT | CASSGQLASGELFF
TRBJ2-4 | medium-sized | TRBV11-2 | . | TGTGCCAGCAGCCCTGTGCGGAGTACAAACATTCAGTACTTC | CASSPVRSTNIQYF
TRBJ2-7 | few | TRBV11-1 | TRBD1 | TGTGCCAGCGGACAGGGGCCTAGTCCCACCATCTACGAGCAGTACTTC | CASGQGPSPTIYEQYF
TRBJ2-2 | many | TRBV30 | . | TGTGCCTGGAGTAGAGGGGCCGGGGAGCTGTTTTTT | CAWSRGAGELFF
TRBJ1-6 | many | TRBV10-2 | TRBD1 | TGCGCCAGCAGTGACTTTGCGGGACAGCTGAATTCACCCCTCCACTTT | CASSDFAGQLNSPLHF
TRBJ1-5 | medium-sized | TRBV19 | TRBD1 | TGTGCCAGTGGCCAAGAGGACAGGGGGAGTCAGCCCCAGCATTTT | CASGQEDRGSQPQHF
TRBJ2-5 | many | TRBV7-6 | TRBD2 | TGTGCCAGCAGCCCTCGGGCGGCGGGAGGGCTTATGGAGACCCAGTACTTC | CASSPRAAGGLMETQYF
TRBJ2-2 | . | TRBV28 | TRBD2 | TGTGCCAGCATTATGGGACTAGCGACGAACACCGGGGAGCTGTTTTTT | CASIMGLATNTGELFF
TRBJ2-2 | . | TRBV5-4 | . | TGTGCCAGCAGCCGCGCGGGCCTAACCGGGGAGCTGTTTTTT | CASSRAGLTGELFF
TRBJ2-1 | many | TRBV7-9 | . | TGTGCCAGCAGCTTATTCCTACCAGTCTACAATGAGCAGTTCTTC | CASSLFLPVYNEQFF
TRBJ2-3 | few | TRBV20-1 | TRBD2 | TGCAGTGCTCCAACTAGCGCCTCTAGCACAGATACGCAGTATTTT | CSAPTSASSTDTQYF
TRBJ2-1 | . | TRBV7-2 | . | TGTGCCAGCAGCCCGAGGGGTAACTCCTACAATGAGCAGTTCTTC | CASSPRGNSYNEQFF
TRBJ2-7 | many | TRBV20-1 | TRBD2 | TGCAGTGCTAGAGATGGCACGGGACTAGCGGTCAACGAGCAGTACTTC | CSARDGTGLAVNEQYF
TRBJ1-5 | . | TRBV20-1 | . | TGCAGTGCTAGAGATCTTCAGGGACTAGGGAATCAGCCCCAGCATTTT | CSARDLQGLGNQPQHF
TRBJ1-2 | many | TRBV5-1 | . | TGCGCCAGCAGCCCGTGGGGCGGCCCCGAAGGCTACACCTTC | CASSPWGGPEGYTF
TRBJ2-7 | . | TRBV6-5 | TRBD1 | TGTGCCAGCGGTCTGTACAGGGGGCCCTACGAGCAGTACTTC | CASGLYRGPYEQYF
TRBJ2-7 | many | TRBV29-1 | . | TGCAGCGTCCTCCCCAGGCAGACCCCCTACGAGCAGTACTTC | CSVLPRQTPYEQYF
TRBJ2-2 | many | TRBV24-1 | TRBD1 | TGTGCCACCAGTGAACCCCGACAGGGTAACACCGGGGAGCTGTTTTTT | CATSEPRQGNTGELFF
TRBJ1-4 | many | TRBV12-3/TRBV12-4 | . | TGTGCCAGCCAACGGTCAACTAATGAAAAACTGTTTTTT | CASQRSTNEKLFF
TRBJ1-1 | many | TRBV6-2/TRBV6-3 | . | TGTGCCAGCAGTTACCCCTCAAACAGGGTTGTTCGGCGGACCACTGAAGCTTTCTTT | CASSYPSNRVVRRTTEAFF
TRBJ1-5 | medium-sized | TRBV6-2/TRBV6-3 | TRBD1 | TGTGCCAGCAGTTACCACAGGGGTAATCAGCCCCAGCATTTT | CASSYHRGNQPQHF
TRBJ2-3 | many | TRBV12-3/TRBV12-4 | . | TGTGCCAGCAGTCTACCCACAGATACGCAGTATTTT | CASSLPTDTQYF
TRBJ2-5 | few | TRBV11-1 | TRBD1 | TGTGCCAGCAGCCGAGACGGACAGGGCTGGGAGACCCAGTACTTC | CASSRDGQGWETQYF
TRBJ1-1 | many | TRBV10-3 | . | TGTGCCGGCGGGAGCTCCTCCTCTGAAGCTTTCTTT | CAGGSSSSEAFF